This T cell receptor beta chain comes out of a study of blood T cell repertoires in COVID-19. The overall study: There were acute and convalescent COVID-19 samples, and they came from the United States, Italy and Spain. T cells, B-cell-depleted T cells, or PBMCs supplied cDNA or gDNA.

This CDR3 is 14 amino acids long. Original data processing: Cell counts per sample came from amplifying reference gene primers. Produced via immunoSEQ multiplex PCR; TCRdb's table is partial and in-frame only. The V and J calls and clone size are taken from that table; D and trimming were inferred from the DNA. The sample holds 88,000 or so clones; approximately 86% are singletons and the top ten take less than 8.5%. The chain recombines TRBV21-1 with TRBJ2-4; the D call TRBD2 from the table was never checked on the DNA. TRBV21-1 is a pseudogene. The sequenced material came from peripheral blood. This TCR derives from a man aged 55 to 70 with acute or convalescent COVID-19. This CDR3 is CASSTPRGRNIQYF. In nucleotides, the CDR3 is TGTGCCAGCAGCACACCGCGGGGGAGAAACATTCAGTACTTC.